This paragraph reports one T cell receptor (beta chain). Sequenced by immunoSEQ multiplex PCR; TCRdb stores in-frame clones only, minus some. The table lists over 200,000 clones, more than 75% of them singletons. Trimming removed 8 bases at V and 5 bases at J, with 29 bases between. The CDR3 is made up of 18 amino acids. CDR1 LGHDT and CDR2 YNNKEL come from the germline V gene (reference sequence). The data derive from a study of blood T cell repertoires in COVID-19. The J gene is TRBJ2-3, the V gene TRBV3-1 (or the pseudogene TRBV3-2); weak D call: TRBD1 (5 bases). Sequencing used peripheral blood. The receptor comes from a woman in her 40s who had recovered from COVID-19. The CDR3 region has the DNA TGTGCCAGCCCACCTTCTCCCTCTGGTCCCCTGGGGCGAGATACGCAGTATTTT. Its protein product is CASPPSPSGPLGRDTQYF.